The 17 T cell receptor beta chains below all came from one sample that was sequenced in a study of liver allograft versus peripheral blood T cells. About the research overall: Recipients' peripheral blood T cell receptor repertoires were compared with those in transplanted livers.

TCRdb processed the reads anew with MiXCR; each CDR3 protein has one entry. The table has fewer than 7,000 distinct CDR3 sequences, about 15% seen once. The receptors shown here come from a human patient who had a liver transplant. Some T cells may be transferred from the graft donor.

In this sample, this clonotype is medium-sized (0.01 to 0.1%). V usage is TRBV28 and J usage is TRBJ2-1; 10 positions agree with TRBD2. The CDR3 is made up of 15 amino acids. Germline V CDR1 and CDR2: MDHEN, SYDVKM. Germline trimming cut 5 bases from V and 5 bases from J; bases unmatched to any gene: 6. In DNA form, the CDR3 reads TGTGCCAGCAGTGGACTAGCGGTTTTAAACAATGAGCAGTTCTTC. Translation: CASSGLAVLNNEQFF.

The table lists this clonotype with a count of one. In nucleotides, the CDR3 is TGTGCCAGCAGCGTGGGATCTGGAGGGTCTTTCACAGATACGCAGTATTTT. Translating it yields CASSVGSGGSFTDTQYF. This rearrangement joins TRBV9 to TRBJ2-3; tentatively, D is TRBD2 (6 bases). The CDR3 consists of 17 residues. Trimming cost V 2 bases and J 2 bases, with 18 bases left between them. Germline loops: CDR1 SGDLS, CDR2 YYNGEE.

This clonotype is termed medium-sized. V is TRBV7-9 and J is TRBJ2-2; D is uncertain. This CDR3 has 14 amino acids. Germline CDR1 SEHNR, CDR2 FQNEAQ (reference sequence). V lost 3 bases, J lost 4 bases, and 9 bases lay in between. The CDR3 sequence is CASSFREGTGELFF. The CDR3 DNA reads TGTGCCAGCAGCTTTAGGGAAGGCACCGGGGAGCTGTTTTTT.

This clonotype is judged medium-sized (0.01 to 0.1%). This chain links TRBV27 with TRBJ1-6, with a weak D call TRBD1 (5 bases). CDR1 and CDR2 from the germline V gene are MNHEY and SMNVEV (reference sequence). V shed 1 base and J shed 7 bases, with 11 bases lying between them. This CDR3 contains 15 residues. The CDR3 is CASSLFQGRNSPLHF. The CDR3 DNA reads as TGTGCCAGCAGTTTATTCCAGGGCCGGAATTCACCCCTCCACTTT.

This clonotype is judged medium-sized (0.01 to 0.1%). This chain uses TRBV10-3 with TRBJ2-7; D is unresolved. The germline gives CDR1 ENHRY, CDR2 SYGVKD. This CDR3 is 12 amino acids long. V was trimmed by 2 bases and J by 3 bases, leaving 5 bases between them. CDR3 region: CAISEPNYEQYF. The CDR3 DNA sequence: TGTGCCATCAGTGAGCCTAACTACGAGCAGTACTTC.

This clonotype is labeled as medium-sized. V and J are TRBV29-1 and TRBJ1-2; 8 bases align to TRBD1. Germline lookup yields CDR1 SQVTM and CDR2 ANQGSEA. The CDR3 sequence is 11 residues long. Trimming at V came to 7 bases and at J to 9 bases, leaving 7 bases not matched to a gene. The CDR3 sequence: CSGLRQGSYTF. The CDR3 coding sequence is TGCAGCGGCCTCCGACAGGGGAGCTACACCTTC.

As for this clonotype: A much more abundant neighbour one base away suggests this may be a read error. The rearrangement links TRBV6-5 to TRBJ2-7; D not resolved. Germline CDR1 and CDR2: MNHEY and SVGAGI. V gave up 9 bases and J gave up 9 bases, with 18 bases separating them. CDR3 size: 12 residues. The DNA for the CDR3 is TGTGCCAGTTGGGTCCTCGAACGAGGGCAGTACTTC. Translated: CASWVLERGQYF.

The DNA for the CDR3 is TGTGCCACCAGGGCACAGGGGGCGAACACTGAAGCTTTCTTT. Its protein is CATRAQGANTEAFF. This sequence joins TRBV24-1 and TRBJ1-1; TRBD1 matches 9 bases. This CDR3 region has 14 residues. The trim removed 7 bases at V and 1 base at J, leaving 3 bases unmatched. Germline CDR1 reads KGHDR; CDR2 reads SFDVKD.

Worth noting for this clonotype: A much larger clone lies one base from this, so it may be a read error. The V and J genes are TRBV7-2 and TRBJ2-3, with 8 bases identical to TRBD1. There are 17 residues in the CDR3. J lost 1 base, V lost 3 bases, and 9 bases had no gene match. Germline V lookup: CDR1 SGHTA, CDR2 FQGNSA. In DNA, the CDR3 is TGTGCCAGCAGCTTTACCGAGACAGGGGTCGGCACAGATACGCAGTATTTT. Its translation is CASSFTETGVGTDTQYF.

This clonotype was recorded a few times. The J gene is TRBJ1-1, the V gene TRBV19, with TRBD1 matching over 8 bases. Germline assignment: CDR1 LNHDA and CDR2 SQIVND (reference sequence). The CDR3 is 12 residues long. The J segment lost 9 bases and the V segment lost 3 bases, leaving 3 bases of the junction unmatched. The CDR3 protein is CASSITGGQAFF. The CDR3 DNA is TGTGCCAGTAGTATTACAGGGGGGCAAGCTTTCTTT. Full variable domain (rest looked up from reference TRBV19 and TRBJ1-1): DGGITQSPKYLFRKEGQNVTLSCEQNLNHDAMYWYRQDPGQGLRLIYYSQIVNDFQKGDIAEGYSVSREKKESFPLTVTSAQKNPTAFYLCASSITGGQAFFGQGTRLTVV.

By share, this clonotype counts as medium-sized (0.01 to 0.1%). V usage is TRBV12-3 or TRBV12-4 and J usage is TRBJ1-4; D remains ambiguous. Trimming removed 7 bases at V and 7 bases at J, with 10 bases between. There are 12 residues in the CDR3. This CDR3 is CASMSGSEKLFF. The CDR3 DNA is TGTGCCAGCATGAGTGGGAGTGAAAAACTGTTTTTT.

The chain has TRBV20-1 and TRBJ2-1, with TRBD1 matching over 7 bases. Germline V CDR1 and CDR2: DFQATT, SNEGSKA (reference sequence). This CDR3 has 14 residues. J lost 7 bases, V lost 0 bases, and 6 bases had no gene match. In DNA, the CDR3 is TGCAGTGCTAGAGACAGGGGGTTTTGGAATGAGCAGTTCTTC. It translates to CSARDRGFWNEQFF.

Of note for this clonotype: Being one base from a much bigger clone, this may be a read error. V gene TRBV20-1 combines with J gene TRBJ2-7; 11 nucleotides match TRBD2. The J call may be faulty, since TRBJ2-1 better matches the DNA end. CDR1 is DFQATT, CDR2 SNEGSKA, per germline (reference sequence). This CDR3 is 13 amino acids long. The CDR3 sequence is CSARTGLADEQFF. Here the CDR3 DNA reads TGCAGTGCTAGAACGGGACTAGCGGACGAGCAGTTCTTC.

This clonotype was seen ten or more times. The CDR3: CASSRRGGNTGELFF. The CDR3 region has the DNA TGTGCCAGCAGTCGCCGGGGGGGGAACACCGGGGAGCTGTTTTTT. V and J are TRBV5-4 and TRBJ2-2; 8 bases match TRBD2. Unmatched junction bases numbered 4, after V lost 5 bases and J lost 1 base. Per the germline V gene, CDR1 is SGHNT and CDR2 is YYREEE (reference sequence). This CDR3 spans 15 amino acids.

This clonotype has ten or more counts. The chain has TRBV28 and TRBJ2-7; possible D gene TRBD2, 6 bases. The CDR3 extends over 13 amino acids. Between the trimmed V and J ends, which lost 5 bases and 7 bases, there was a span of 15 bases. Germline V gives CDR1 MDHEN, CDR2 SYDVKM. The CDR3 reads CASSIPGVGEQYF. The CDR3 coding sequence is TGTGCCAGCAGTATCCCGGGAGTAGGGGAGCAGTACTTC.

This clonotype is labeled medium-sized (0.01 to 0.1%). The chain is built from TRBV7-2 and TRBJ1-6; a weak D match, TRBD1 (5 bases). This CDR3 comprises 15 residues. V shed 6 bases and J shed 7 bases, with 16 bases lying between them. Germline V gene sequence: CDR1 SGHTA, CDR2 FQGNSA. The DNA of the CDR3 is TGTGCCAGCAGACCCCGAGCCGGGGCAAATTCACCCCTCCACTTT. Protein: CASRPRAGANSPLHF.

This clonotype is deemed medium-sized (0.01 to 0.1%). The chain carries TRBV6-5 and TRBJ1-3, with D possibly matching TRBD1 (5 bases). CDR3 length: 16 residues. Trimming shortened V by 0 bases and J by 1 base, and 10 bases separated the two germline ends. Germline V CDR1 and CDR2: MNHEY, SVGAGI. The CDR3 spells CASSYSRGLSGNTIYF. The CDR3 DNA follows: TGTGCCAGCAGTTACTCGAGGGGACTATCTGGAAACACCATATATTTT.